The table lists the clone carrying this T cell receptor beta chain with a few counts. The antigen remains unidentified. This entry comes from a study of T cells after yellow fever vaccination. Overall study context: Any fraction with a low cell number was prepared using SMART-Seq v4 Ultra Low Input.

TCRdb independently ran MiXCR on the 5' RACE reads; one entry per CDR3 protein. Of about 320,000 distinct CDR3 sequences in the sample, approximately 4% were seen once. This CDR3 region has 15 residues. The V gene lost 3 bases and the J gene lost 1 base, with 12 bases spanning the gap. Germline assignment: CDR1 SGHTA and CDR2 FQGTGA. Study observations and caveats: A limited proportion of clonotypes was detected within both the CD4 and CD8 compartments.

Sequenced material: PBMCs, taken 15 days after the yellow fever booster vaccination. The receptor was derived from a man aged 18-30 years who received the YFV17D yellow fever vaccine. The rearrangement links TRBV7-3 to TRBJ1-1, with D perhaps TRBD1 (6 bases). The CDR3 spells CASSFGPQGNTEAFF. The CDR3 coding sequence is TGTGCCAGCAGCTTCGGTCCACAGGGGAACACTGAAGCTTTCTTT.